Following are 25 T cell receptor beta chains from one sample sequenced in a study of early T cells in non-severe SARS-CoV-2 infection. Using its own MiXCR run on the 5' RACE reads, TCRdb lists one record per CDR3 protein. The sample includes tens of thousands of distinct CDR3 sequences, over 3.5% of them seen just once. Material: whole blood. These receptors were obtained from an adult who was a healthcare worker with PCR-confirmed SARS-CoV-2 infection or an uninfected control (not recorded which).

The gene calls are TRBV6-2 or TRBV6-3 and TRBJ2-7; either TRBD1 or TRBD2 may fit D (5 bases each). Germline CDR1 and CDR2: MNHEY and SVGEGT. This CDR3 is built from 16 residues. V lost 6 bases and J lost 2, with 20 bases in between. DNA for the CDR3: TGTGCCAGCAGCCAACCGCTTCGGGACCTGGCCTACGAGCAGTACTTC. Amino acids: CASSQPLRDLAYEQYF.

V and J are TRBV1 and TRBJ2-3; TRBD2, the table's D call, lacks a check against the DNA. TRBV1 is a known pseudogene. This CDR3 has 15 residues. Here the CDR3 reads CTSSQLAGAPDTQYF. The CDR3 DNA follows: TGCACCAGCAGCCAATTAGCGGGAGCGCCAGATACGCAGTATTTT.

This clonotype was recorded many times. The CDR3 loop is CASSKDPVNTEAFF. CDR3 DNA sequence: TGTGCCAGCAGCAAGGACCCAGTGAACACTGAAGCTTTCTTT. The chain has TRBV7-3 and TRBJ1-1; D ambiguous. V lost 5 bases to trimming and J lost 0 bases, with 10 bases between them. There are 14 residues in the CDR3. Germline loops: CDR1 SGHTA, CDR2 FQGTGA.

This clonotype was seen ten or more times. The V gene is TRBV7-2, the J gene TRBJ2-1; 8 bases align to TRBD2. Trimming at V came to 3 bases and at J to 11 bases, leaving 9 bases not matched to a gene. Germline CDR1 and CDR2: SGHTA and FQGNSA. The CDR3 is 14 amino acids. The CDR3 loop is CASSLSTSGNKQFF. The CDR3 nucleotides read TGTGCCAGCAGCTTGTCCACTAGCGGTAATAAGCAGTTCTTC.

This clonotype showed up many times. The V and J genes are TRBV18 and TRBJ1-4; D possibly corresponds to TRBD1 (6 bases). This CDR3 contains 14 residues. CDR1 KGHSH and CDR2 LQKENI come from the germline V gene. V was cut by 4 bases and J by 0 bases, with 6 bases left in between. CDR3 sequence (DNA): TGTGCCAGCTCACGGGGGCCAACTAATGAAAAACTGTTTTTT. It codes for CASSRGPTNEKLFF.

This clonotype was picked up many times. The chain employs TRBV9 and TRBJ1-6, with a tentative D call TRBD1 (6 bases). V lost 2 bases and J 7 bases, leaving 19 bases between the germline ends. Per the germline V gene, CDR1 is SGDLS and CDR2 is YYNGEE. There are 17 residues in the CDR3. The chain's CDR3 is CASSVMGAPSNNSPLHF. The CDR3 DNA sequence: TGTGCCAGCAGCGTGATGGGGGCCCCTTCGAACAATTCACCCCTCCACTTT.

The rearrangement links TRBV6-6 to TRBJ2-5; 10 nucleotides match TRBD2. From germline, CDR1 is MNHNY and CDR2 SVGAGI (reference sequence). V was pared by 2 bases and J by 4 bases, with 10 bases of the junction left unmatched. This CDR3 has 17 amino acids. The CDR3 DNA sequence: TGTGCCAGCAGTTACCCCCCGGAGCTAGCGGGAGTAGAGACCCAGTACTTC. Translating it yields CASSYPPELAGVETQYF.

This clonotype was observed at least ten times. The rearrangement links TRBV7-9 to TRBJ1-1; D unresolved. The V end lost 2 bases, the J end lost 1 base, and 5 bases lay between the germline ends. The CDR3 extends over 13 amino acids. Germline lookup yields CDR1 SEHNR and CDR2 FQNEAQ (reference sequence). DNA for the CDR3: TGTGCCAGCAGCTTATATGAGAACACTGAAGCTTTCTTT. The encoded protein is CASSLYENTEAFF.

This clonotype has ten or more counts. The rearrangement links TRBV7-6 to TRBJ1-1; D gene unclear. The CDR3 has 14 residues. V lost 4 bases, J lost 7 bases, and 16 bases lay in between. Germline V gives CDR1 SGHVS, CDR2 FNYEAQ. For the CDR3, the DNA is TGTGCCAGCAGCTCGGGAGGACTCCTCTTTGAAGCTTTCTTT. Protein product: CASSSGGLLFEAFF.

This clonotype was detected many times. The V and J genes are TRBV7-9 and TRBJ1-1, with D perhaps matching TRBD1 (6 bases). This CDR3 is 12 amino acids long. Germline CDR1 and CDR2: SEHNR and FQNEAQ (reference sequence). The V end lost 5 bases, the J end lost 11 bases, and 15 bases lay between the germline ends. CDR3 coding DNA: TGTGCCAGCAGCCCGGGACGTCAGGGGGCTTTCTTT. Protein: CASSPGRQGAFF.

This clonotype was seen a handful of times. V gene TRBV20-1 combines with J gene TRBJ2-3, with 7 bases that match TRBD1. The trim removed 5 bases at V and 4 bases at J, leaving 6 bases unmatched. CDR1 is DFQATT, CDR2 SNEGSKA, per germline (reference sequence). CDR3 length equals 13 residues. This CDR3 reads CSARQGSADTQYF. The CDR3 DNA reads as TGCAGTGCTCGACAGGGAAGCGCAGATACGCAGTATTTT.

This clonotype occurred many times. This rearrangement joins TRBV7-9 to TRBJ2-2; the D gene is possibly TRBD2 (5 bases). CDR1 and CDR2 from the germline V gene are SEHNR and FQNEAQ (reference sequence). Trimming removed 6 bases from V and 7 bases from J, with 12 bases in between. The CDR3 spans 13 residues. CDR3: CASSHGAVGELFF. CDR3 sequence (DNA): TGTGCCAGCAGTCATGGAGCGGTCGGGGAGCTGTTTTTT. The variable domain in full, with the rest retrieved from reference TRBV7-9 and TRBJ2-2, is DTGVSQNPRHKITKRGQNVTFRCDPISEHNRLYWYRQTLGQGPEFLTYFQNEAQLEKSRLLSDRFSAERPKGSFSTLEIQRTEQGDSAMYLCASSHGAVGELFFGEGSRLTVL.

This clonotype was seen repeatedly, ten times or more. CDR3 loop: CASSLSAGPSHEQFF. The DNA of the CDR3 is TGTGCCAGCAGCTTATCCGCGGGGCCATCCCATGAGCAGTTCTTC. The rearrangement joins TRBV11-2 to TRBJ2-1, with a weak D call TRBD2 (6 bases). Germline V gene data show CDR1 as SGHAT and CDR2 as FQNNGV. Trimming pared 2 bases from V and 8 bases from J, leaving 16 bases between. CDR3 length: 15 amino acids.

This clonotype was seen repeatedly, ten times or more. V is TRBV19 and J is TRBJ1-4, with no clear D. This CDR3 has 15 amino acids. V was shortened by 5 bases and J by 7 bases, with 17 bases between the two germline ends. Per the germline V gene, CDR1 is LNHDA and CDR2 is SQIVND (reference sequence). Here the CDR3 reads CASSPAEHRLEKLFF. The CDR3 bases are TGTGCCAGTAGTCCCGCGGAGCACCGTCTTGAAAAACTGTTTTTT.

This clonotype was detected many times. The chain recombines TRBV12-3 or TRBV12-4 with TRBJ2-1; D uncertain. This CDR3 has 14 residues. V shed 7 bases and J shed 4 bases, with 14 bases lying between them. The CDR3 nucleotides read TGTGCCAGCACCCCCGGGCGCAGTTACAATGAGCAGTTCTTC. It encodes CASTPGRSYNEQFF.

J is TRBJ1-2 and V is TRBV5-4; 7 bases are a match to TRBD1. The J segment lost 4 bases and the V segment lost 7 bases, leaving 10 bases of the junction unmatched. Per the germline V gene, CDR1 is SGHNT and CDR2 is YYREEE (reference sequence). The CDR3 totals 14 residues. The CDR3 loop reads CASARGREGYGYTF. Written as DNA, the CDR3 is TGTGCCAGCGCTAGGGGGCGAGAGGGCTATGGCTACACCTTC.

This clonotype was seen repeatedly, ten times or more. In nucleotides, the CDR3 is TGTGCCAGCAGTTTTTTTGCGCCCAGCGGGGCCACCGGGGAGCTGTTTTTT. Protein product: CASSFFAPSGATGELFF. The chain uses TRBV6-2 or TRBV6-3 and TRBJ2-2; 7 bases are a match to TRBD2. Trimming removed 4 bases from V and 4 bases from J; junction bases left unmatched: 12. Per germline, CDR1 MNHEY and CDR2 SVGEGT. The CDR3 totals 17 residues.

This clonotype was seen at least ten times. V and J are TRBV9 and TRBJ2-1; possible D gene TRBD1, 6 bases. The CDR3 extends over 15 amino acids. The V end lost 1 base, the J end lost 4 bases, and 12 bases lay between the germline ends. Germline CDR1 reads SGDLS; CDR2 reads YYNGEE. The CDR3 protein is CASSVTGLIYNEQFF. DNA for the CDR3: TGTGCCAGCAGCGTAACAGGGTTAATATACAATGAGCAGTTCTTC.

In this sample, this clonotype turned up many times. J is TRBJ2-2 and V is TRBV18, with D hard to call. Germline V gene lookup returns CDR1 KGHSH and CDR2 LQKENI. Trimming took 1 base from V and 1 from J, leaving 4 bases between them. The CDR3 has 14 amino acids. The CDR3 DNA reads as TGTGCCAGCTCACCACAAGGGAACACCGGGGAGCTGTTTTTT. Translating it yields CASSPQGNTGELFF.

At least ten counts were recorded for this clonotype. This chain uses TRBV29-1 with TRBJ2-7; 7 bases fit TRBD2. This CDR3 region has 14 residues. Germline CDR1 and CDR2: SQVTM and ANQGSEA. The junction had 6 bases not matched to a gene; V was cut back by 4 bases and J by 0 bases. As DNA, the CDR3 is TGCAGCGTTGCGTCCCGCGGGAGCTCCTACGAGCAGTACTTC. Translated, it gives CSVASRGSSYEQYF.

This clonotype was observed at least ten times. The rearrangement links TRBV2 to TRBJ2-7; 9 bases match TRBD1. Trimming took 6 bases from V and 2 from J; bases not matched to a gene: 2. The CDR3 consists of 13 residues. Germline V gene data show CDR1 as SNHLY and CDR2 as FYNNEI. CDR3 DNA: TGTGCCAGCAGCCGGGACAGGGCCTACGAGCAGTACTTC. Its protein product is CASSRDRAYEQYF.

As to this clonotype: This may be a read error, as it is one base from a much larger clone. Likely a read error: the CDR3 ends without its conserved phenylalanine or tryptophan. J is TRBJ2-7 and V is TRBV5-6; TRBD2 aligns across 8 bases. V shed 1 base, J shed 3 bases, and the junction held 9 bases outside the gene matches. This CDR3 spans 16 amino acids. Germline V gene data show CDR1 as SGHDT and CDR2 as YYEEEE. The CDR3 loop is CASSLYSGRLGYEQYY. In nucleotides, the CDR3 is TGTGCCAGCAGCTTGTACAGCGGGAGATTAGGCTACGAGCAGTACTAC.

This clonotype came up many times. This CDR3 reads CASSYSSSSYEQYF. In DNA form, the CDR3 reads TGTGCCAGCAGTTACAGTTCGAGCTCCTACGAGCAGTACTTC. This chain connects TRBV6-2 or TRBV6-3 to TRBJ2-7; the D is unclear. The CDR3 runs to 14 residues. Germline CDR1 and CDR2: MNHEY and SVGEGT. With 2 bases removed from V and 0 bases from J, the gap between germline ends came to 8 bases.

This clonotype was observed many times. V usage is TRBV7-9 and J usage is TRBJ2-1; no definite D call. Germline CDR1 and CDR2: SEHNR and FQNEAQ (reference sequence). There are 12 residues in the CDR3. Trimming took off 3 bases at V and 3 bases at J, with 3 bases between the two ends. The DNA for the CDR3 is TGTGCCAGCAGCTTTAGCTACAATGAGCAGTTCTTC. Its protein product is CASSFSYNEQFF.

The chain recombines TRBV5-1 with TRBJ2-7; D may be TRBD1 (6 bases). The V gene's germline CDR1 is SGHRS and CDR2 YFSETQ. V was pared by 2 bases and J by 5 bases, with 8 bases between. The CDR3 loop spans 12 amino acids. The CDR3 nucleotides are TGCGCCAGCAGCTTACAGGGACACGAGCAGTACTTC. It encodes CASSLQGHEQYF.